The clone carrying this T cell receptor beta chain was counted many times. Indicated time point: pre-sensitization, week 0. Treatment reported: therapeutic diphenylcyclopropenone sensitization with weekly scalp DPC. The entry originates in a study of human T cells and chemical hapten exposure. Study summary: Researchers reported sensitizing a 2 cm by 2 cm upper inner arm skin site with 2% DPC. DPC (0.01%) was patch tested on the upper back and read at 6 days. Per-sample TCR yield variability stemmed mainly from small pooled library volume differences.

MiXCR, applied by TCRdb to the RACE reads, yields one record per CDR3 protein. This sample has roughly 110,000 distinct CDR3 sequences, with 9% to 15% found just once. Germline loops: CDR1 SGHTA, CDR2 FQGNSA. The length of the CDR3 is 16 residues. Trimming took 1 base from V and 3 from J, leaving 16 bases between them. Sequencing used whole blood, obtained in connection with sensitization to the hapten diphenylcyclopropenone (DPC). The V call is TRBV7-2, the J call TRBJ2-7; a possible D gene is TRBD1 (5 bases). The sequence was obtained from a woman aged 45-59 years with alopecia areata. Some clones in this sample may be carry-over from other donors' samples. CDR3 in DNA: TGTGCCAGCAGCTTAGGATCGGGCCAGGGATTCTACGAGCAGTACTTC. Its protein is CASSLGSGQGFYEQYF.